The present entry profiles one T cell receptor beta chain with its context. Sequencing templates came from extracted RNA that was reverse transcribed into cDNA. Method: immunoSEQ multiplex PCR; TCRdb's copy keeps in-frame clones and lacks some. The table shows 200,000 to 250,000 clones, with around 62% occurring only once. These data are taken from a study of CD8+ T cells in alopecia areata. Across the whole study: For 6 to 18 months, tofacitinib was taken, and 6 months off drug followed.

The TCR originated in a human donor with alopecia areata. The sequencing here drew on CD4+ T cells sorted from blood, taken at week 0.

The DNA of the CDR3 is TGTGCCAGCAGCCAGGACAGGGATGGTCAGCCCCAGCATTTT. As protein: CASSQDRDGQPQHF. This chain connects TRBV4-2 to TRBJ1-5; 8 bases are shared with TRBD1. The CDR3 totals 14 residues. J lost 6 bases, V lost 3 bases, and 4 bases had no gene match. Germline loops: CDR1 LGHNA, CDR2 YNFKEQ.